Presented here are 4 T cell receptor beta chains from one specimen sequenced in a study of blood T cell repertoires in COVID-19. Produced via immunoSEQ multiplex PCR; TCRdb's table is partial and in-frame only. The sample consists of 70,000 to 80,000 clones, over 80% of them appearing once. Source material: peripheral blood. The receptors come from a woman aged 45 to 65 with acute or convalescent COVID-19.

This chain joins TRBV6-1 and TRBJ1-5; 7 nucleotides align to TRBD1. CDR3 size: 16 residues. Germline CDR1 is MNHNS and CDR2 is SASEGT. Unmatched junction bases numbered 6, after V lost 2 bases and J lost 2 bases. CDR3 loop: CASSEPPGGGNQPQHF. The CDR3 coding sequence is TGTGCCAGCAGTGAACCCCCAGGGGGAGGCAATCAGCCCCAGCATTTT.

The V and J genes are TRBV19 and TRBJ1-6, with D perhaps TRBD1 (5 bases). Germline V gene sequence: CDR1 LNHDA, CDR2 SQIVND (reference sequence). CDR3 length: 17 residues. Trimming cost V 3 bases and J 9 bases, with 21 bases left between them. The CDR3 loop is CASSICLAQGSSSPLHF. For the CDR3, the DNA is TGTGCCAGTAGTATTTGCCTGGCCCAGGGTTCGAGTTCACCCCTCCACTTT.

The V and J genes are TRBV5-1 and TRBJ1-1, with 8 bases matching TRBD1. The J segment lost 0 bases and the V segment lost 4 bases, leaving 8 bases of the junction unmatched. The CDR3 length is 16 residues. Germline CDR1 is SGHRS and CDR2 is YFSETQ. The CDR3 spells CASSPDRGALNTEAFF. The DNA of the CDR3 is TGCGCCAGCAGCCCCGACAGGGGTGCCCTGAACACTGAAGCTTTCTTT.

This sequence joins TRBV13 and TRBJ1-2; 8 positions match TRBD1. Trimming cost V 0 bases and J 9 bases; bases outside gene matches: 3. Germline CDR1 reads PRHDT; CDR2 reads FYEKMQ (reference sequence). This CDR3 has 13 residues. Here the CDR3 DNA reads TGTGCCAGCAGCTTAGGGGGACAGGCGAGCTACACCTTC. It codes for CASSLGGQASYTF.